The rows below give T cell receptor beta chains drawn from one sample of a study of T cells after yellow fever vaccination. TCRdb independently ran MiXCR on the 5' RACE reads; one entry per CDR3 protein. The sample records some 260,000 distinct CDR3 sequences, approximately 5.2% being singletons. The sample in question was CD4+ T cells sorted from PBMCs, obtained on the day of the yellow fever booster vaccination. The receptors shown here come from a man aged 18 to 29 who received the YFV17D yellow fever vaccine. Each CDR3 is given with its conserved first and last residue. A D gene is named only where the DNA matches it firmly. Rows may omit the clone size; those that give it use once, few, many or a size class.

d_call	clone_size	v_call	j_call	cdr3_aa	cdr3_nt
-	many	TRBV20-1	TRBJ2-1	CSAREDRLSYNEQFF	TGCAGTGCTAGAGAGGACCGGCTTTCCTACAATGAGCAGTTCTTC
TRBD2	few	TRBV5-6	TRBJ2-5	CASGTSGGVETQYF	TGTGCCAGCGGGACTAGCGGGGGGGTAGAGACCCAGTACTTC
-	-	TRBV2	TRBJ2-5	CASSETRTETQYF	TGTGCCAGCAGTGAGACTAGGACGGAGACCCAGTACTTC
-	many	TRBV28	TRBJ2-3	CASSTQGGGTDTQYF	TGTGCCAGCAGTACCCAGGGTGGGGGGACAGATACGCAGTATTTT
-	few	TRBV20-1	TRBJ1-2	CSARDGVSNYGYTF	TGCAGTGCTAGAGATGGGGTTTCTAACTATGGCTACACCTTC
TRBD2	-	TRBV10-3	TRBJ2-3	CAISGAAGGLDTQYF	TGTGCCATCAGTGGGGCAGCGGGGGGGCTTGATACGCAGTATTTT
-	few	TRBV5-4	TRBJ2-5	CASSSDSSQRETQYF	TGTGCCAGCAGCTCGGACAGCTCCCAGCGGGAGACCCAGTACTTC
-	-	TRBV6-5	TRBJ2-5	CASSYSLVGETQYF	TGTGCCAGCAGTTACTCGTTGGTGGGGGAGACCCAGTACTTC
TRBD2	few	TRBV7-3	TRBJ2-5	CASSSGLAGVGETQYF	TGTGCCAGCAGCTCAGGACTAGCGGGGGTCGGGGAGACCCAGTACTTC
TRBD2	many	TRBV20-1	TRBJ2-5	CSALDSGGSETQYF	TGCAGTGCCCTGGACAGCGGGGGGTCGGAGACCCAGTACTTC
-	-	TRBV9	TRBJ1-6	CASSVGSLSYNSPLHF	TGTGCCAGCAGCGTAGGGTCTCTCTCCTATAATTCACCCCTCCACTTT
-	few	TRBV20-1	TRBJ1-5	CSAEDSRNQPQHF	TGCAGTGCTGAGGACAGTCGCAATCAGCCCCAGCATTTT
-	few	TRBV30	TRBJ1-2	CAWSLGDMATF	TGTGCCTGGAGTCTAGGGGATATGGCCACCTTC
-	few	TRBV6-2/TRBV6-3	TRBJ2-6	CASKGSGAGANVLTF	TGTGCCAGCAAGGGTTCAGGGGCTGGGGCCAACGTCCTGACTTTC
-	-	TRBV12-3/TRBV12-4	TRBJ1-2	CASSLAGWSDGYTF	TGTGCCAGCAGTTTGGCCGGGTGGTCGGATGGCTACACCTTC
TRBD1	few	TRBV20-1	TRBJ2-2	CSAPGTGLTGELFF	TGCAGTGCTCCTGGGACAGGGCTCACCGGGGAGCTGTTTTTT
-	-	TRBV9	TRBJ1-1	CASSGLGGWTEAFF	TGTGCCAGCAGCGGACTCGGGGGGTGGACTGAAGCTTTCTTT
-	few	TRBV20-1	TRBJ2-5	CSARVRGGGETQYF	TGCAGTGCTAGAGTGAGAGGGGGGGGAGAGACCCAGTACTTC
TRBD2	few	TRBV7-9	TRBJ2-1	CASSLYGGTGEQFF	TGTGCCAGCAGCTTATACGGGGGGACGGGTGAGCAGTTCTTC
TRBD1	-	TRBV5-1	TRBJ2-2	CASSGTGANTGELFF	TGCGCCAGCAGCGGGACAGGAGCGAACACCGGGGAGCTGTTTTTT
TRBD1	-	TRBV10-3	TRBJ2-2	CAISEGGATGELFF	TGTGCCATCAGTGAAGGGGGCGCGACCGGGGAGCTGTTTTTT
-	-	TRBV7-6	TRBJ1-5	CASSLSPNQPQHF	TGTGCCAGCAGCTTGTCACCCAATCAGCCCCAGCATTTT
-	many	TRBV4-3	TRBJ2-1	CASSQALGGLYNEQFF	TGCGCCAGCAGCCAAGCTTTGGGGGGGCTCTACAATGAGCAGTTCTTC
-	-	TRBV9	TRBJ2-1	CASTTRGAPGNEQFF	TGTGCCAGCACCACGAGGGGGGCTCCCGGCAATGAGCAGTTCTTC
-	-	TRBV28	TRBJ1-5	CASSFRGRGNQPQHF	TGTGCCAGCAGTTTCCGGGGTAGGGGCAATCAGCCCCAGCATTTT
-	few	TRBV2	TRBJ1-5	CASSEGGSQPQHF	TGTGCCAGCAGTGAAGGGGGGAGTCAGCCCCAGCATTTT
-	few	TRBV27	TRBJ2-3	CASSRRDLTDTQYF	TGTGCCAGCAGTCGGAGGGACCTCACAGATACGCAGTATTTT
-	-	TRBV3-1	TRBJ1-1	CASSQTQENTEAFF	TGTGCCAGCAGCCAGACGCAGGAGAACACTGAAGCTTTCTTT
-	many	TRBV7-9	TRBJ1-2	CASSPENYGYTF	TGTGCCAGCAGCCCGGAGAACTATGGCTACACCTTC
TRBD1	-	TRBV6-5	TRBJ2-4	CASSGRTGGYSKNIQYF	TGTGCCAGCAGTGGGAGGACAGGGGGCTACTCCAAAAACATTCAGTACTTC
TRBD1	few	TRBV4-3	TRBJ2-3	CASSQDPRTGNSQDTQYF	TGCGCCAGCAGCCAAGATCCCCGGACAGGGAACAGTCAGGATACGCAGTATTTT